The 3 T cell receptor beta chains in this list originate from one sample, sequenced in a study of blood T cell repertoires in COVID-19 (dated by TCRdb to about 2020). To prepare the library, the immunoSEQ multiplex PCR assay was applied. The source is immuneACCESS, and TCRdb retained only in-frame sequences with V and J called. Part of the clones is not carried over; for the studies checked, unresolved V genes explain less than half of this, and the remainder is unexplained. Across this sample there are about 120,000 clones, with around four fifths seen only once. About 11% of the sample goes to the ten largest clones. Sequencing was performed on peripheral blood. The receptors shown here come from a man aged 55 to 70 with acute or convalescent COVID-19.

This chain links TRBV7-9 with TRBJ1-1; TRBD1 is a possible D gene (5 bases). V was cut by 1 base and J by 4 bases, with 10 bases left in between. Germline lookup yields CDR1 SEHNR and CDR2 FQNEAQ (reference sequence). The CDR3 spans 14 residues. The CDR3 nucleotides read TGTGCCAGCAGCTTAGGTTGGGGGGGCACTGAAGCTTTCTTT. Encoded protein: CASSLGWGGTEAFF.

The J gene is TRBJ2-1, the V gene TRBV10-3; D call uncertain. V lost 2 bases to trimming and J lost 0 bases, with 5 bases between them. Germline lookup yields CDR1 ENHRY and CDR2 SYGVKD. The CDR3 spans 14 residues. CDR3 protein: CAISEMRSYNEQFF. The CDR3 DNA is TGTGCCATCAGTGAGATGCGCTCCTACAATGAGCAGTTCTTC.

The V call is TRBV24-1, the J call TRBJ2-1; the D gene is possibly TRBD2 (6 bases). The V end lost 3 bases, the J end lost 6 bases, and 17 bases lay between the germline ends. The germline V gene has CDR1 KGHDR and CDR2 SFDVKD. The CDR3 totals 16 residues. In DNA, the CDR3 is TGTGCCACCAGTGATCCTATGAGCGGGTCGGGCAATGAGCAGTTCTTC. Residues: CATSDPMSGSGNEQFF.